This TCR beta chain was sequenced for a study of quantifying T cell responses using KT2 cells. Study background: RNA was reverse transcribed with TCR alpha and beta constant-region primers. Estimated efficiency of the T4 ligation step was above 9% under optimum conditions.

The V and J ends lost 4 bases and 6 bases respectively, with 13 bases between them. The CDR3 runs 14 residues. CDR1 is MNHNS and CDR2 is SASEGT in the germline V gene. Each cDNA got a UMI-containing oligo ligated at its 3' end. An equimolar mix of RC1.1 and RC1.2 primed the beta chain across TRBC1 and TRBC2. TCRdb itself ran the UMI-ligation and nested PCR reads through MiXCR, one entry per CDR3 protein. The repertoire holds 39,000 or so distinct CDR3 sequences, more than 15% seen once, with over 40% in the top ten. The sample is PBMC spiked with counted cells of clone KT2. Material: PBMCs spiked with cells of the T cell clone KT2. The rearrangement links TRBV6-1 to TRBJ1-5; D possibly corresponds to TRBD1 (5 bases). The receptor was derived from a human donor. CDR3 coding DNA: TGTGCCAGCAGTGGGGGAAGGGGTCGTCAGCCCCAGCATTTT. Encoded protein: CASSGGRGRQPQHF.